This record concerns one T cell receptor (beta chain) sequence. This sample was taken from a study of CD8 T cells in Susac syndrome. From blood CD8+ and CD4+ T cells, the TCR beta chain was sequenced. In the multiple sclerosis control group, patients were treatment-naive and had stable or active relapsing-remitting disease. The CDR3 extends over 17 amino acids. The junction had 12 bases not matched to a gene; V was cut back by 1 base and J by 5 bases. CDR1 is SGHVS, CDR2 FNYEAQ, per germline. The RNA input was about 0.45 to 1 ug, and it was reverse transcribed with random hexamers. immunoSEQ multiplex PCR amplified TCR beta CDR3 across 54 Vbeta, 13 Jbeta. TCRdb reprocessed the immunoSEQ multiplex PCR reads with MiXCR, giving one entry per CDR3 protein. The profile shows 400,000 to 550,000 distinct CDR3 sequences, more than 70% of them singletons.

The chain is built from TRBV7-6 and TRBJ1-2; the match to TRBD1 covers 8 bases. Sample: CD8+ T cells from PBMCs. The sequence came from a human donor with multiple sclerosis. The CDR3 DNA reads as TGTGCCAGCAGCTTAGGGGGAGGCGGGACAGGTGATTATGGCTACACCTTC. Its translation is CASSLGGGGTGDYGYTF.